This TCR beta chain was identified during a study of blood T cell repertoires in COVID-19. Whole-study context: Whether acute or convalescent, the COVID-19 samples came from the United States, Italy and Spain.

Germline CDR1 is LNHDA and CDR2 is SQIVND (reference sequence). The CDR3 loop spans 14 amino acids. V was cut by 9 bases and J by 6 bases, with 20 bases left in between. Authors' analysis steps: Estimates of nucleated cell counts were drawn from the amplification of reference gene primers. Data came from immunoSEQ multiplex PCR; TCRdb stores just in-frame clones and leaves some out. The DNA was the basis for D and trimming; V, J and clone size are from that table. The top ten hold roughly 1% of the sample, which has roughly 74,000 clones, 75% to 90% seen once. This receptor was identified in a woman aged 50 to 65 with acute COVID-19. The rearrangement uses TRBV19 and TRBJ1-2, with D perhaps TRBD1 (5 bases). Sequencing used PBMCs or T cells enriched from blood (not recorded which). The CDR3 region is CARNLAGVWDGYTF. CDR3 DNA sequence: TGTGCCAGAAATTTAGCGGGGGTCTGGGATGGCTACACCTTC.